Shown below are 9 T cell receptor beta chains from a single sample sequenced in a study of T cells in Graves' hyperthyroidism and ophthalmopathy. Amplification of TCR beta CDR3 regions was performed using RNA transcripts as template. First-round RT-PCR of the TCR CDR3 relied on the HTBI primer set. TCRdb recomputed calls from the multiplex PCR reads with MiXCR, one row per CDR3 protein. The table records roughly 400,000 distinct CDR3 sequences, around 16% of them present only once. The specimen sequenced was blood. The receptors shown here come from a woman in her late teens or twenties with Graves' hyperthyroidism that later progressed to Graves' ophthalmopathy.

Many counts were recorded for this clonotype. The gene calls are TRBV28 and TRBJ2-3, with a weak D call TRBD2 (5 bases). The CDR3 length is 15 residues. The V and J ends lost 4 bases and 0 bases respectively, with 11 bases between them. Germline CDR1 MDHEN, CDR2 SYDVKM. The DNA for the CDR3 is TGTGCCAGCAGTTATAGACTAACTAGCACAGATACGCAGTATTTT. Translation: CASSYRLTSTDTQYF.

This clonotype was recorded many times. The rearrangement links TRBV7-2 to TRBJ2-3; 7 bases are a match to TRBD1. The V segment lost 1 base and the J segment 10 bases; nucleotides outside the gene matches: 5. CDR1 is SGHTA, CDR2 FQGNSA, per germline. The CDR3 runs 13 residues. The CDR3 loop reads CASSLEVDRSQYF. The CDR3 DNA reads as TGTGCCAGCAGCTTAGAGGTGGACAGGTCGCAGTATTTT. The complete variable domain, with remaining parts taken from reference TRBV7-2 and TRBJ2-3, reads GAGVSQSPSNKVTEKGKDVELRCDPISGHTALYWYRQSLGQGLEFLIYFQGNSAPDKSGLPSDRFSAERTGGSVSTLTIQRTQQEDSAVYLCASSLEVDRSQYFGPGTRLTVL.

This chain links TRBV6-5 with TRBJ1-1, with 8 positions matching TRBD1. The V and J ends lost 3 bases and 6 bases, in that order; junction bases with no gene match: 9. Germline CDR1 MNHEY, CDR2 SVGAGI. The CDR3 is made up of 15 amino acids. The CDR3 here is CASSYEYRGASEAFF. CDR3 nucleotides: TGTGCCAGCAGTTATGAGTACAGGGGGGCTTCTGAAGCTTTCTTT.

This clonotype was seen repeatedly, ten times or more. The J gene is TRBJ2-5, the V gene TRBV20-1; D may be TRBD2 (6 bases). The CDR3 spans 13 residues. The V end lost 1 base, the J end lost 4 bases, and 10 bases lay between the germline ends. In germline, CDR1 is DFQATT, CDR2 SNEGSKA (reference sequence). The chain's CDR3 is CSARGTGAETQYF. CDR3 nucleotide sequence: TGCAGTGCTAGAGGGACGGGAGCAGAGACCCAGTACTTC.

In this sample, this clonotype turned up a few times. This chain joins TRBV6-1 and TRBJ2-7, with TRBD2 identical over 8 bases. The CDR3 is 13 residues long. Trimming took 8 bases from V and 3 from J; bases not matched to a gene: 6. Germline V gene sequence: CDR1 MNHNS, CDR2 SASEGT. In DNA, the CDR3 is TGTGCCAGCGGCGGGAGGACGGGCTACGAGCAGTACTTC. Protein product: CASGGRTGYEQYF.

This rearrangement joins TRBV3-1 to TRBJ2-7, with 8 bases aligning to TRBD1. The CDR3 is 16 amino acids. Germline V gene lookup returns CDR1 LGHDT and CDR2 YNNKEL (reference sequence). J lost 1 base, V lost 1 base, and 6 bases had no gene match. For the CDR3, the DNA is TGTGCCAGCAGCCAAGTAGGGGACAGGAGTTCCTACGAGCAGTACTTC. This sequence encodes CASSQVGDRSSYEQYF.

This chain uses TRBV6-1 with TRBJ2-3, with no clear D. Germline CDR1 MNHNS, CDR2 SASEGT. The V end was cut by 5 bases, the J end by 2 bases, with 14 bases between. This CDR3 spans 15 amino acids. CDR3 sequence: CASSPGLSDTDTQYF. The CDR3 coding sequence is TGTGCCAGCAGTCCAGGATTATCAGACACAGATACGCAGTATTTT.

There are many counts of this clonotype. The DNA for the CDR3 is TGTGCCAGCAGTTTTCCCAGACAGGGCAGCTCCTACAATGAGCAGTTCTTC. Translated: CASSFPRQGSSYNEQFF. This chain links TRBV28 with TRBJ2-1, with 7 bases identical to TRBD1. This CDR3 has 17 amino acids. CDR1 is MDHEN, CDR2 SYDVKM, per germline. Germline trimming cut 3 bases from V and 0 bases from J; bases unmatched to any gene: 8.

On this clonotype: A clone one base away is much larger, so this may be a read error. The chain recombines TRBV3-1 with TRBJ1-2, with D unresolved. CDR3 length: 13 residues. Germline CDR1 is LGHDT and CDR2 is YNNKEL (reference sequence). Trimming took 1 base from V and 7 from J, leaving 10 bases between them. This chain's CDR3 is CASSQAQTGGYTF. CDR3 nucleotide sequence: TGTGCCAGCAGCCAAGCACAAACGGGTGGCTACACCTTC.